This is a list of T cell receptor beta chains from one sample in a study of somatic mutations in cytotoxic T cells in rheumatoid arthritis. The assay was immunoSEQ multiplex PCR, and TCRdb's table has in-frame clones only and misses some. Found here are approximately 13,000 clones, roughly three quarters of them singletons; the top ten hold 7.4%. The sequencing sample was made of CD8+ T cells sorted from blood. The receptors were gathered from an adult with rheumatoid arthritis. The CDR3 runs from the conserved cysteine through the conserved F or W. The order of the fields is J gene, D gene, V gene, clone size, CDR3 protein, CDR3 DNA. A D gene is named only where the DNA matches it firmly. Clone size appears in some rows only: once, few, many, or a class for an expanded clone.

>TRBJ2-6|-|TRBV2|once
CASRQGAGANVLTF
TGTGCCAGCAGACAGGGAGCTGGGGCCAACGTCCTGACTTTC
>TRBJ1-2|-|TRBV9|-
CASSDRVGYTF
TGTGCCAGCAGCGACAGGGTCGGCTACACCTTC
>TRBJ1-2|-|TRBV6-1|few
CASRLGWGYTF
TGTGCCAGCAGGTTAGGCTGGGGCTACACCTTC
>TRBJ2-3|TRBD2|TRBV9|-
CASSLSGGPVDTQYF
TGTGCCAGCAGCCTTAGCGGGGGGCCTGTAGATACGCAGTATTTT
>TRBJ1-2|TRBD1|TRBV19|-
CATKEQGSLLMGSGYTF
TGTGCCACCAAGGAACAGGGGTCATTATTAATGGGAAGTGGCTACACCTTC
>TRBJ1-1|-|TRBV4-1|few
CASSQVPMNTEAFF
TGCGCCAGCAGCCAGGTACCCATGAACACTGAAGCTTTCTTT
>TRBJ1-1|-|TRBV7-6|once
CASSLERGWATEAFF
TGTGCCAGCAGCTTAGAGAGAGGATGGGCCACTGAAGCTTTCTTT
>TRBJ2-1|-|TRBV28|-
CASSKLAHEQFF
TGTGCCAGCAGCAAACTAGCCCATGAGCAGTTCTTC
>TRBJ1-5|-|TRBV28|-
CASSQRVGNQPQHF
TGTGCCAGCAGTCAGAGGGTGGGTAATCAGCCCCAGCATTTT
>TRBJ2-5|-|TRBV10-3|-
CATRGRQGTQYF
TGTGCCACCAGAGGGCGTCAAGGGACCCAGTACTTC
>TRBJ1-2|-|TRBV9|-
CASSRNRVTFGYTF
TGTGCCAGCTCGAGGAACAGGGTAACCTTCGGCTACACCTTC
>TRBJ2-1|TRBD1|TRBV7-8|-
CASRRGTGINEQFF
TGTGCCAGCAGACGAGGGACAGGGATTAATGAGCAGTTCTTC
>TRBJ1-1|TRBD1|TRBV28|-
CASSRQGDGTEAFF
TGTGCCAGCAGCCGACAGGGGGATGGCACTGAAGCTTTCTTT
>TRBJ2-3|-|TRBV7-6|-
CASSLGSRMGSTDTQYF
TGTGCCAGCAGCTTAGGGTCTAGGATGGGGTCTACAGATACGCAGTATTTT
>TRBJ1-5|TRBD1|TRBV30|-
CAWSTRTGYSNQPQHF
TGTGCCTGGAGTACAAGGACAGGATATAGCAATCAGCCCCAGCATTTT
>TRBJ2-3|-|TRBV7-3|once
CASSLSGGTDTQYF
TGTGCCAGCAGCTTATCTGGGGGGACAGATACGCAGTATTTT
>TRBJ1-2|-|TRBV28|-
CASSFLDGYTF
TGTGCCAGCAGTTTCTTGGATGGCTACACCTTC
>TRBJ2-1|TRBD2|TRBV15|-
CATSGPPGLARDEQFF
TGTGCCACCAGCGGACCCCCGGGACTAGCGCGGGATGAGCAGTTCTTC
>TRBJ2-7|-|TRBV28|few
CASSGRMSSYEQYF
TGTGCCAGCAGCGGACGTATGAGCTCCTACGAGCAGTACTTC
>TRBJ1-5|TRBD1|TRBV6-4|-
CAVMTGLGQPQHF
TGTGCCGTAATGACAGGGCTTGGGCAGCCCCAGCATTTT
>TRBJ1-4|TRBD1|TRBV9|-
CASSVSEGRGPNEKLFF
TGTGCCAGCAGCGTATCGGAGGGAAGGGGGCCTAATGAAAAACTGTTTTTT
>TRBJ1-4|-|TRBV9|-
CASSAPGGLEEKLFF
TGTGCCAGCAGCGCTCCCGGGGGGCTAGAAGAAAAACTGTTTTTT
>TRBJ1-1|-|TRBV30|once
CAGPRVGGEAFF
TGTGCCGGACCCCGAGTTGGGGGGGAGGCTTTCTTT